These 31 T cell receptor beta chains originate from one sample sequenced in a study of blood T cell repertoires in COVID-19. This table comes from immunoSEQ multiplex PCR, and its TCRdb copy is limited to in-frame clones, with some not included. The sample carries 250,000 to 300,000 clones, nearly 90% recorded once. Sequenced input: peripheral blood. All receptors derive from a woman in her thirties with acute or convalescent COVID-19.

This chain joins TRBV11-2 and TRBJ2-3; tentatively, D is TRBD2 (5 bases). Per germline, CDR1 SGHAT and CDR2 FQNNGV. This CDR3 has 14 residues. Trimming left V 3 bases short and J 5 bases short, with 12 bases between. Here the CDR3 reads CASSFLPGRDTQYF. The CDR3 nucleotides read TGTGCCAGCAGCTTTCTCCCGGGGAGAGATACGCAGTATTTT.

The chain is built from TRBV5-1 and TRBJ2-7; 10 bases agree with TRBD1. Germline-derived CDR1 and CDR2 are SGHRS and YFSETQ. The CDR3 length is 15 residues. V trimming: 3 bases; J trimming: 5 bases; junction bases outside the gene matches: 8. The CDR3 nucleotides are TGCGCCAGCAGCTACGGGACAGGGGTGGTGAACGAGCAGTACTTC. Amino acids: CASSYGTGVVNEQYF.

The V gene is TRBV30, the J gene TRBJ2-2; 10 positions match TRBD2. The CDR3 consists of 16 residues. Germline CDR1 is GTSNPN and CDR2 is SVGIG (reference sequence). V was clipped by 2 bases and J by 3 bases; unmatched bases: 6. CDR3 sequence reads: CAWSRASGSHTGELFF. The CDR3 nucleotides are TGTGCCTGGAGTCGGGCTAGCGGGAGTCACACCGGGGAGCTGTTTTTT.

V and J are TRBV6-6 and TRBJ2-7, with 7 bases aligning to TRBD2. Losses at the gene ends were 2 bases for V and 2 bases for J; bases not matched to a gene: 3. This CDR3 spans 14 amino acids. The germline CDR1 and CDR2 sequences are MNHNY and SVGAGI (reference sequence). The CDR3 nucleotides read TGTGCCAGCAGTTACGGGACTACGACCTACGAGCAGTACTTC. Protein: CASSYGTTTYEQYF.

The chain has TRBV7-2 and TRBJ2-2; 9 nucleotides line up with TRBD1. The CDR3 extends over 14 amino acids. Trimming removed 3 bases from V and 7 bases from J; junction bases left unmatched: 3. The germline V gene has CDR1 SGHTA and CDR2 FQGNSA. CDR3 protein: CASSFGQGIGELFF. The CDR3 nucleotides read TGTGCCAGCAGCTTCGGACAGGGGATCGGGGAGCTGTTTTTT.

The rearrangement links TRBV5-6 to TRBJ1-5; D uncertain. The CDR3 length is 14 residues. V dropped 1 base and J dropped 10 bases, with 15 bases sitting between them. Germline V CDR1 and CDR2: SGHDT, YYEEEE. CDR3 bases: TGTGCCAGCAGCTTGTATTCAGGCCGCGATCCCCAGCATTTT. This codes for CASSLYSGRDPQHF.

This chain joins TRBV7-2 and TRBJ2-2, with 7 bases aligning to TRBD1. The CDR3 loop spans 14 amino acids. After removal of 5 bases from V and 6 bases from J, the junction contained 6 bases not matched to a gene. The germline CDR1 and CDR2 sequences are SGHTA and FQGNSA. The DNA for the CDR3 is TGTGCCAGCAGCCCGACAGGGTTCCCCGGGGAGCTGTTTTTT. It translates to CASSPTGFPGELFF. Looking up the rest from reference TRBV7-2 and TRBJ2-2 gives the full variable domain: GAGVSQSPSNKVTEKGKDVELRCDPISGHTALYWYRQSLGQGLEFLIYFQGNSAPDKSGLPSDRFSAERTGGSVSTLTIQRTQQEDSAVYLCASSPTGFPGELFFGEGSRLTVL.

The chain couples TRBV5-1 to TRBJ2-2, with 12 bases that match TRBD1. This CDR3 is 17 amino acids long. Per the germline V gene, CDR1 is SGHRS and CDR2 is YFSETQ. Trimming cost V 3 bases and J 6 bases; bases outside gene matches: 9. CDR3 bases: TGCGCCAGCAGCTCTTTTCGGGACAGGGGGCTGGCCGGGGAGCTGTTTTTT. Translated, it gives CASSSFRDRGLAGELFF.

V is TRBV12-5 and J is TRBJ2-3, with 10 bases that match TRBD2. The CDR3 spans 16 residues. Germline assignment: CDR1 LGHNT and CDR2 FRNRAP. Trimming took 6 bases from V and 4 from J; bases not matched to a gene: 10. The chain's CDR3 is CASGPTGTSDPDTQYF. CDR3 in DNA: TGTGCTAGTGGCCCTACCGGGACTAGCGACCCAGATACGCAGTATTTT.

The chain joins TRBV5-4 to TRBJ1-1, with D unclear. The germline gives CDR1 SGHNT, CDR2 YYREEE (reference sequence). This CDR3 has 14 amino acids. V was shortened by 3 bases and J by 1 base, with 10 bases between the two germline ends. CDR3 bases: TGTGCCAGCAGCTACGAGGGTCCGAACACTGAAGCTTTCTTT. Translation gives CASSYEGPNTEAFF. Full variable domain (outside the CDR3, taken from reference TRBV5-4 and TRBJ1-1): ETGVTQSPTHLIKTRGQQVTLRCSSQSGHNTVSWYQQALGQGPQFIFQYYREEENGRGNFPPRFSGLQFPNYSSELNVNALELDDSALYLCASSYEGPNTEAFFGQGTRLTVV.

The V gene is TRBV24-1, the J gene TRBJ2-2, with D possibly being TRBD1 (5 bases). The CDR3 has 12 amino acids. The V gene lost 4 bases and the J gene lost 6 bases, with 5 bases spanning the gap. Germline V gives CDR1 KGHDR, CDR2 SFDVKD. The CDR3 nucleotides are TGTGCCACCAGTGAAGGGGCCGGGGAGCTGTTTTTT. Protein product: CATSEGAGELFF.

This clone is a singleton in its sample. V gene TRBV6-2 or TRBV6-3 combines with J gene TRBJ2-7; TRBD1 matches 7 bases. Unmatched junction bases numbered 13, after V lost 5 bases and J lost 3 bases. CDR3 size: 16 residues. The germline gives CDR1 MNHEY, CDR2 SVGEGT. The CDR3 sequence: CASSKETGFSNYEQYF. CDR3 in DNA: TGTGCCAGCAGTAAGGAGACAGGGTTCTCGAACTACGAGCAGTACTTC.

The chain employs TRBV7-9 and TRBJ2-5, with TRBD1 matching over 8 bases. Germline CDR1 reads SEHNR; CDR2 reads FQNEAQ (reference sequence). This CDR3 comprises 16 residues. Trimming took 0 bases from V and 5 from J; bases not matched to a gene: 8. CDR3 sequence reads: CASSLAQGASVETQYF. CDR3 DNA sequence: TGTGCCAGCAGCTTAGCCCAGGGGGCATCAGTGGAGACCCAGTACTTC.

This clone was counted a single time. This chain joins TRBV9 and TRBJ2-3; 8 nucleotides agree with TRBD2. The CDR3 runs to 16 residues. Unmatched junction bases numbered 13, after V lost 4 bases and J lost 6 bases. The germline V gene has CDR1 SGDLS and CDR2 YYNGEE. CDR3 loop: CASSPRSGSGGDTQYF. The CDR3 DNA follows: TGTGCCAGCAGCCCTCGAAGCGGGAGCGGTGGCGATACGCAGTATTTT.

This chain connects TRBV18 to TRBJ2-3; D possibly corresponds to TRBD1 (5 bases). Trimming pared 3 bases from V and 4 bases from J, leaving 14 bases between. The CDR3 sequence is 15 residues long. The V gene's germline CDR1 is KGHSH and CDR2 LQKENI. This chain's CDR3 is CASSPRVRASDTQYF. DNA of the CDR3: TGTGCCAGCTCACCCAGGGTTCGTGCCTCAGATACGCAGTATTTT.

V gene TRBV18 combines with J gene TRBJ2-1; 12 bases are shared with TRBD2. V lost 3 bases and J lost 10; bases outside the gene matches: 7. Germline V lookup: CDR1 KGHSH, CDR2 LQKENI. CDR3 length equals 15 residues. CDR3 sequence reads: CASSPLAGGPWEQFF. CDR3 in DNA: TGTGCCAGCTCACCCCTAGCGGGAGGGCCATGGGAGCAGTTCTTC.

This clone was picked up a small number of times. V and J are TRBV7-2 and TRBJ2-1; D gene ambiguous. The ends were cut back, 1 base at V and 6 bases at J, with 10 bases in the middle. CDR3 length: 14 amino acids. CDR1 SGHTA and CDR2 FQGNSA come from the germline V gene. CDR3 residues: CASSLGINSNEQFF. The DNA for the CDR3 is TGTGCCAGCAGCTTAGGAATCAATAGCAATGAGCAGTTCTTC.

The V call is TRBV4-1, the J call TRBJ1-6, with TRBD1 identical over 7 bases. The CDR3 runs 18 residues. Trimming cost V 1 base and J 0 bases; bases outside gene matches: 6. Germline V lookup: CDR1 MGHRA, CDR2 YSYEKL. CDR3 sequence reads: CASSQVLGGSSYNSPLHF. DNA of the CDR3: TGCGCCAGCAGCCAAGTGTTAGGGGGCAGCTCCTATAATTCACCCCTCCACTTT.

The rearrangement joins TRBV7-2 to TRBJ2-2; D possibly corresponds to TRBD2 (6 bases). V was shortened by 5 bases and J by 3 bases, with 7 bases between the two germline ends. The CDR3 totals 13 residues. Germline assignment: CDR1 SGHTA and CDR2 FQGNSA. The DNA for the CDR3 is TGTGCCAGCAGCCCTAGCGACACCGGGGAGCTGTTTTTT. Translating it yields CASSPSDTGELFF.

The rearrangement links TRBV6-1 to TRBJ2-1, with 13 bases lining up with TRBD2. The ends lost 3 bases at V and 8 bases at J; junction bases unmatched: 4. This CDR3 is built from 15 residues. Germline CDR1 MNHNS, CDR2 SASEGT. CDR3 sequence reads: CASSEGLAGWYEQFF. CDR3 DNA: TGTGCCAGCAGTGAGGGACTAGCGGGATGGTATGAGCAGTTCTTC.

The chain combines TRBV6-5 with TRBJ1-2; D is possibly TRBD1 (5 bases). Trimming cost V 6 bases and J 6 bases, with 14 bases left between them. Germline V CDR1 and CDR2: MNHEY, SVGAGI. The CDR3 covers 13 residues. This CDR3 reads CASRLRQPHGYTF. CDR3 sequence (DNA): TGTGCCAGCAGGTTGAGACAGCCGCATGGCTACACCTTC.

V gene TRBV15 combines with J gene TRBJ2-2, with TRBD1 identical over 7 bases. In germline, CDR1 is LNHNV, CDR2 YYDKDF (reference sequence). V lost 2 bases, J lost 7 bases, and 7 bases stayed unmatched. CDR3 size: 15 residues. For the CDR3, the DNA is TGTGCCACCAGCAGAAGACAGGGTGGTGTCGGGGAGCTGTTTTTT. It is translated as CATSRRQGGVGELFF. The variable domain in full, completed from reference TRBV15 and TRBJ2-2, reads DAMVIQNPRYQVTQFGKPVTLSCSQTLNHNVMYWYQQKSSQAPKLLFHYYDKDFNNEADTPDNFQSRRPNTSFCFLDIRSPGLGDTAMYLCATSRRQGGVGELFFGEGSRLTVL.

On this clone itself: The same CDR3 can be traced to other DNA sequences in this sample. This chain joins TRBV30 and TRBJ1-6; 12 nucleotides align to TRBD1. The CDR3 extends over 16 amino acids. Trimming cost V 2 bases and J 7 bases; bases outside gene matches: 6. CDR1 is GTSNPN, CDR2 SVGIG, per germline (reference sequence). This CDR3 reads CAWSPGQGAGNSPLHF. CDR3 DNA: TGTGCCTGGAGTCCGGGACAGGGGGCCGGGAATTCACCCCTCCACTTT.

The sample holds a few counts of this clone. The J gene is TRBJ1-2, the V gene TRBV6-5; 9 bases match TRBD1. Trimming at V came to 1 base and at J to 8 bases, leaving 11 bases not matched to a gene. The CDR3 consists of 16 residues. The V gene's germline CDR1 is MNHEY and CDR2 SVGAGI. Here the CDR3 DNA reads TGTGCCAGCAGTTACTTCTTTAAGGGACAGGGAGACGGCTACACCTTC. This gives the protein CASSYFFKGQGDGYTF.

The rearrangement links TRBV4-3 to TRBJ2-3; 9 nucleotides line up with TRBD1. V lost 6 bases and J lost 1; bases outside the gene matches: 8. Per the germline V gene, CDR1 is LGHNA and CDR2 is YSLEER. The CDR3 length is 16 residues. CDR3 DNA: TGCGCCAGCAGTCTTGCCGGGACAGGGCGCACAGATACGCAGTATTTT. Translated: CASSLAGTGRTDTQYF.

A single count supports this clone. The chain joins TRBV7-8 to TRBJ2-5, with TRBD2 as a possible D gene (5 bases). This CDR3 spans 16 amino acids. V lost 5 bases, J lost 1 base, and 17 bases lay in between. The germline gives CDR1 SGHVS, CDR2 FQNEAQ. The CDR3 spells CASSPTGGGPQETQYF. CDR3 DNA: TGTGCCAGCAGCCCCACCGGAGGCGGCCCCCAAGAGACCCAGTACTTC. The complete variable domain, with remaining parts taken from reference TRBV7-8 and TRBJ2-5, reads GAGVSQSPRYKVAKRGQDVALRCDPISGHVSLFWYQQALGQGPEFLTYFQNEAQLDKSGLPSDRFFAERPEGSVSTLKIQRTQQEDSAVYLCASSPTGGGPQETQYFGPGTRLLVL.

The J gene is TRBJ2-2, the V gene TRBV2, with 9 bases identical to TRBD1. The trim removed 5 bases at V and 5 bases at J, leaving 9 bases unmatched. The CDR3 covers 16 residues. CDR1 and CDR2 from the germline V gene are SNHLY and FYNNEI. CDR3 in DNA: TGTGCCAGCAGTCCTGGGACAGGGAGAATAACCGGGGAGCTGTTTTTT. It yields the protein CASSPGTGRITGELFF.

This sequence joins TRBV6-2 or TRBV6-3 and TRBJ2-7; no firm D call. Trimming stripped 1 base from V and 6 bases from J, with 16 bases between. The V gene's germline CDR1 is MNHEY and CDR2 SVGEGT. The CDR3 runs to 15 residues. The CDR3 sequence: CASSYYQLTMGEQYF. The CDR3 DNA follows: TGTGCCAGCAGTTACTATCAACTAACAATGGGCGAGCAGTACTTC.

The CDR3 coding sequence is TGCGCCAGCAGCCAAGAGGGCGGGGTACCCCCCAATGAGCAGTTCTTC. Encoded protein: CASSQEGGVPPNEQFF. J is TRBJ2-1 and V is TRBV4-3, with D perhaps matching TRBD2 (6 bases). Germline V gene lookup returns CDR1 LGHNA and CDR2 YSLEER. The CDR3 covers 16 residues. V was cut by 0 bases and J by 6 bases, with 15 bases left in between.

The chain has TRBV5-1 and TRBJ2-5; D perhaps matches TRBD1 (5 bases). Germline V gene data show CDR1 as SGHRS and CDR2 as YFSETQ. Deletions cut 0 bases from V and 1 base from J, with 13 bases between. The CDR3 is 16 residues long. The CDR3 nucleotides read TGCGCCAGCAGCTTGGCGGACACCTCCTTCCAAGAGACCCAGTACTTC. Protein: CASSLADTSFQETQYF.

The chain uses TRBV7-2 and TRBJ1-3; 8 nucleotides line up with TRBD1. The CDR3 is 14 amino acids. Germline assignment: CDR1 SGHTA and CDR2 FQGNSA. V shed 2 bases, J shed 6 bases, and the junction held 3 bases outside the gene matches. The CDR3 sequence: CASSLQGAENTIYF. The CDR3 DNA reads as TGTGCCAGCAGCTTACAGGGGGCGGAAAACACCATATATTTT. The full variable domain, in which reference TRBV7-2 and TRBJ1-3 provide the parts outside the CDR3, is GAGVSQSPSNKVTEKGKDVELRCDPISGHTALYWYRQSLGQGLEFLIYFQGNSAPDKSGLPSDRFSAERTGGSVSTLTIQRTQQEDSAVYLCASSLQGAENTIYFGEGSWLTVV.